These T cell receptor beta chains were read from a single sample in a study of cytomegalovirus exposure and HLA in healthy donors. Method: immunoSEQ multiplex PCR; TCRdb's copy keeps in-frame clones and lacks some. The table shows around 200,000 clones, with over 65% occurring only once. Sequenced: PBMCs. Source of these receptors: a man aged 40-49 years in good health and CMV-seronegative. Both conserved end residues are part of each CDR3. Fields, in order: D gene, clone size, V gene, J gene, CDR3 DNA, CDR3 protein. D genes are given only for firm matches. The size of a clone is reported for some rows only, either as once, few or many, or as a class for expanded clones.

D: TRBD2; size: -; V: TRBV7-2; J: TRBJ2-3; DNA: TGTGCCAGCAGCCCCGGACTAGCGGGGGGGAAAGGGGGCACGCAGTATTTT; CDR3: CASSPGLAGGKGGTQYF
D: -; size: once; V: TRBV6-5; J: TRBJ2-7; DNA: TGTGCCAGCAGTTACTCCGGGACTTTTTCCTACGAGCAGTACTTC; CDR3: CASSYSGTFSYEQYF
D: -; size: -; V: TRBV20-1; J: TRBJ2-7; DNA: TGCAGTGCTTGGACAGTCGGCGAGCAGTACTTC; CDR3: CSAWTVGEQYF
D: -; size: few; V: TRBV27; J: TRBJ2-2; DNA: TGTGCCAGCAGGTGGACAGTTAGCACCGGGGAGCTGTTTTTT; CDR3: CASRWTVSTGELFF
D: TRBD1; size: -; V: TRBV9; J: TRBJ2-6; DNA: TGTGCCAGCAGCGTTCGCCGGGACAGATTGTTCTCTGGGGCCAACGTCCTGACTTTC; CDR3: CASSVRRDRLFSGANVLTF
D: -; size: -; V: TRBV19; J: TRBJ2-2; DNA: TGTGCCAGTAAATCCGGGACAACGAACACCGGGGAGCTGTTTTTT; CDR3: CASKSGTTNTGELFF
D: -; size: -; V: TRBV28; J: TRBJ2-5; DNA: TGTGCCAGCAGTTCTAGCGTCCAAGAGACCCAGTACTTC; CDR3: CASSSSVQETQYF
D: TRBD1; size: -; V: TRBV7-8; J: TRBJ1-4; DNA: TGTGCCAGCAGCCCCTTTAGGACAGGCGCGGGTGAAAAACTGTTTTTT; CDR3: CASSPFRTGAGEKLFF
D: -; size: -; V: TRBV2; J: TRBJ1-2; DNA: TGTGCCAGCAGCGAGGGGGTAATAGGGGGCTACACCTTC; CDR3: CASSEGVIGGYTF
D: TRBD1; size: once; V: TRBV4-1; J: TRBJ1-2; DNA: TGCGCCAGCAGCCGCCTTCCGGGACAGTCGCATGGCTACACCTTC; CDR3: CASSRLPGQSHGYTF
D: TRBD1; size: few; V: TRBV29-1; J: TRBJ2-7; DNA: TGCAGCGCTGCCACAGGGGTGGTCGAGCAGTACTTC; CDR3: CSAATGVVEQYF
D: -; size: -; V: TRBV4-1; J: TRBJ1-2; DNA: TGCGCCAGCAGCCAAGAATTTCGGGAAGGCTACACCTTC; CDR3: CASSQEFREGYTF
D: -; size: -; V: TRBV12-5; J: TRBJ2-3; DNA: TGTGCTAGTGGTCATCGGGGGAGGGATACGCAGTATTTT; CDR3: CASGHRGRDTQYF